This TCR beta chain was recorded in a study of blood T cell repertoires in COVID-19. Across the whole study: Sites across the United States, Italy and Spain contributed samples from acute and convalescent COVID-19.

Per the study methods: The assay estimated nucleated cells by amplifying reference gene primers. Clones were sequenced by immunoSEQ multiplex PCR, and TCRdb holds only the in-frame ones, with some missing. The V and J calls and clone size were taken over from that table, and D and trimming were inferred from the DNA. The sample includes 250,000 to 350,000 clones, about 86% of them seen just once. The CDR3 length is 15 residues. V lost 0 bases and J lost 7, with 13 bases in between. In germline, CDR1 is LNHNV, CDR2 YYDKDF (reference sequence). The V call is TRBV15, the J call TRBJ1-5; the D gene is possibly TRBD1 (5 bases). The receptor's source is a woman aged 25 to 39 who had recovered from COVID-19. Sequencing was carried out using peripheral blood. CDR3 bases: TGTGCCACCAGCAGAGATAAGGGACTGAGGCAGCCCCAGCATTTT. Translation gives CATSRDKGLRQPQHF.